A selection of T cell receptor beta chains follows, all from one sample in a study of blood T cell repertoires in COVID-19. Here immunoSEQ multiplex PCR was the method, and the copy in TCRdb shows in-frame clones only, minus some. The repertoire consists of 350,000 to 400,000 clones, with 70% to 90% occurring once and the leading ten covering 3%. What was sequenced was peripheral blood. The receptors here all came from a woman aged 30 to 39 with COVID-19, enrolled during active disease. Both conserved end residues are part of each CDR3. D genes are given only for firm matches. Size is stated for part of the rows, as once, few or many counts, or as a class when the clone is expanded.

abundance: .; v_gene: TRBV6-2/TRBV6-3; d_gene: .; j_gene: TRBJ2-5; CDR3aa: CASTPSGWETQYF; CDR3nt: TGTGCCAGCACCCCGTCCGGGTGGGAGACCCAGTACTTC
abundance: once; v_gene: TRBV19; d_gene: TRBD1; j_gene: TRBJ1-1; CDR3aa: CASSVTGVFTEAFF; CDR3nt: TGTGCCAGTAGTGTAACAGGGGTATTCACTGAAGCTTTCTTT
abundance: .; v_gene: TRBV5-5; d_gene: .; j_gene: TRBJ2-7; CDR3aa: CASSLVAGAYYEQYF; CDR3nt: TGTGCCAGCAGCTTGGTTGCAGGGGCATACTACGAGCAGTACTTC
abundance: once; v_gene: TRBV28; d_gene: .; j_gene: TRBJ1-6; CDR3aa: CASSLYGEGNSPLHF; CDR3nt: TGTGCCAGCAGTTTATACGGGGAGGGGAATTCACCCCTCCACTTT
abundance: .; v_gene: TRBV7-7; d_gene: TRBD1; j_gene: TRBJ2-5; CDR3aa: CASSLDSRGGETQYF; CDR3nt: TGTGCTAGCAGCTTAGATAGTCGAGGGGGCGAGACCCAGTACTTC
abundance: .; v_gene: TRBV4-3; d_gene: TRBD2; j_gene: TRBJ2-1; CDR3aa: CASSQDETSGGGNEQFF; CDR3nt: TGCGCCAGCAGCCAAGATGAAACTAGCGGGGGGGGCAATGAGCAGTTCTTC
abundance: .; v_gene: TRBV9; d_gene: .; j_gene: TRBJ1-3; CDR3aa: CASSTRTASSGNTIYF; CDR3nt: TGTGCCAGCAGCACCCGGACAGCGAGCTCTGGAAACACCATATATTTT
abundance: .; v_gene: TRBV20-1; d_gene: TRBD2; j_gene: TRBJ2-3; CDR3aa: CSASSGFEDTQYF; CDR3nt: TGCAGTGCCAGTAGCGGGTTTGAAGATACGCAGTATTTT
abundance: .; v_gene: TRBV6-2/TRBV6-3; d_gene: TRBD2; j_gene: TRBJ2-5; CDR3aa: CASSGGLAYQETQYF; CDR3nt: TGTGCCAGCAGTGGGGGACTAGCGTATCAAGAGACCCAGTACTTC
abundance: .; v_gene: TRBV10-2; d_gene: .; j_gene: TRBJ1-2; CDR3aa: CASSESPSGQGVNGYTF; CDR3nt: TGCGCCAGCAGTGAGTCGCCTTCCGGGCAGGGTGTCAATGGCTACACCTTC
abundance: .; v_gene: TRBV3-1/TRBV3-2; d_gene: TRBD2; j_gene: TRBJ2-3; CDR3aa: CASSLGLFGTSGTDTQYF; CDR3nt: TGTGCCAGCAGCCTGGGTTTGTTCGGGACTAGCGGCACAGATACGCAGTATTTT
abundance: .; v_gene: TRBV12-5; d_gene: TRBD1; j_gene: TRBJ2-5; CDR3aa: CASGPGTELFRGETQYF; CDR3nt: TGTGCTAGTGGGCCCGGGACAGAGCTATTCAGGGGAGAGACCCAGTACTTC
abundance: .; v_gene: TRBV4-3; d_gene: .; j_gene: TRBJ2-5; CDR3aa: CASSQDMSSETQYF; CDR3nt: TGCGCCAGCAGCCAAGATATGAGTTCCGAGACCCAGTACTTC
abundance: few; v_gene: TRBV7-8; d_gene: TRBD2; j_gene: TRBJ2-3; CDR3aa: CASSLAAGGSTDTQYF; CDR3nt: TGTGCCAGCAGCTTAGCTGCGGGGGGAAGCACAGATACGCAGTATTTT
abundance: .; v_gene: TRBV5-4; d_gene: .; j_gene: TRBJ2-7; CDR3aa: CASSSTSDYEQYF; CDR3nt: TGTGCCAGCAGCTCGACTAGTGACTACGAGCAGTACTTC
abundance: .; v_gene: TRBV5-1; d_gene: TRBD2; j_gene: TRBJ2-7; CDR3aa: CASSLAGIGLAVYEQYF; CDR3nt: TGCGCCAGCAGCTTGGCCGGTATTGGACTAGCGGTCTACGAGCAGTACTTC
abundance: .; v_gene: TRBV6-1; d_gene: .; j_gene: TRBJ2-3; CDR3aa: CASSEERGATDTQYF; CDR3nt: TGTGCCAGCAGTGAGGAACGGGGGGCCACAGATACGCAGTATTTT
abundance: .; v_gene: TRBV20-1; d_gene: .; j_gene: TRBJ2-1; CDR3aa: CSPRDTHEQFF; CDR3nt: TGCAGTCCCAGGGATACTCATGAGCAGTTCTTC
abundance: .; v_gene: TRBV19; d_gene: .; j_gene: TRBJ2-3; CDR3aa: CASSIVGGLGGAPPDTQYF; CDR3nt: TGTGCCAGTAGTATAGTGGGCGGGTTAGGAGGGGCCCCGCCAGATACGCAGTATTTT
abundance: .; v_gene: TRBV12-3/TRBV12-4; d_gene: .; j_gene: TRBJ1-1; CDR3aa: CASSFREDTEAFF; CDR3nt: TGTGCCAGCAGTTTTCGTGAGGACACTGAAGCTTTCTTT
abundance: .; v_gene: TRBV2; d_gene: .; j_gene: TRBJ2-3; CDR3aa: CASSRSWSTDTQYF; CDR3nt: TGTGCCAGCAGTCGGTCGTGGAGCACAGATACGCAGTATTTT
abundance: .; v_gene: TRBV19; d_gene: .; j_gene: TRBJ1-1; CDR3aa: CASSLLQGYTEAFF; CDR3nt: TGTGCCAGTAGTCTTCTACAGGGTTACACTGAAGCTTTCTTT
abundance: few; v_gene: TRBV4-3; d_gene: TRBD1; j_gene: TRBJ2-1; CDR3aa: CASSKQGQVNEQFF; CDR3nt: TGCGCCAGCAGCAAACAGGGACAGGTCAATGAGCAGTTCTTC
abundance: .; v_gene: TRBV7-2; d_gene: .; j_gene: TRBJ1-3; CDR3aa: CASSASVSGNTIYF; CDR3nt: TGTGCCAGCAGCGCTTCAGTCTCTGGAAACACCATATATTTT
abundance: .; v_gene: TRBV11-2; d_gene: .; j_gene: TRBJ2-4; CDR3aa: CASSRRGGVDIQYF; CDR3nt: TGTGCCAGCAGCCGTAGAGGGGGGGTTGACATTCAGTACTTC
abundance: .; v_gene: TRBV27; d_gene: .; j_gene: TRBJ1-1; CDR3aa: CASSAYRFWDTEAFF; CDR3nt: TGTGCCAGCAGTGCCTACAGGTTTTGGGACACTGAAGCTTTCTTT
abundance: .; v_gene: TRBV9; d_gene: .; j_gene: TRBJ1-1; CDR3aa: CASSVPREGMNTEAFF; CDR3nt: TGTGCCAGCAGCGTACCAAGAGAGGGCATGAACACTGAAGCTTTCTTT
abundance: .; v_gene: TRBV9; d_gene: .; j_gene: TRBJ1-3; CDR3aa: CASKGGNTIYF; CDR3nt: TGTGCCAGCAAGGGGGGAAACACCATATATTTT
abundance: .; v_gene: TRBV4-3; d_gene: TRBD2; j_gene: TRBJ2-3; CDR3aa: CASSSQLAGGQHTQYF; CDR3nt: TGCGCCAGCAGCTCCCAACTAGCGGGGGGGCAACATACGCAGTATTTT
abundance: .; v_gene: TRBV5-4; d_gene: TRBD2; j_gene: TRBJ2-3; CDR3aa: CASSLRRGSGRGDTQYF; CDR3nt: TGTGCCAGCAGCCTTCGGAGGGGTAGCGGGAGAGGTGATACGCAGTATTTT
abundance: .; v_gene: TRBV28; d_gene: .; j_gene: TRBJ2-5; CDR3aa: CASSPVVSYQETQYF; CDR3nt: TGTGCCAGCAGCCCGGTCGTTTCGTACCAAGAGACCCAGTACTTC
abundance: .; v_gene: TRBV6-5; d_gene: .; j_gene: TRBJ2-1; CDR3aa: CASRDFTALDEQFF; CDR3nt: TGTGCCAGCAGGGACTTTACGGCCTTAGATGAGCAGTTCTTC
abundance: .; v_gene: TRBV27; d_gene: .; j_gene: TRBJ2-3; CDR3aa: CASSFGSVGTQYF; CDR3nt: TGTGCCAGCAGTTTTGGTAGCGTAGGGACGCAGTATTTT
abundance: .; v_gene: TRBV4-3; d_gene: TRBD1; j_gene: TRBJ2-5; CDR3aa: CASSLGYGTGGETQYF; CDR3nt: TGCGCCAGCAGCCTGGGATATGGGACAGGTGGGGAGACCCAGTACTTC
abundance: .; v_gene: TRBV19; d_gene: .; j_gene: TRBJ1-2; CDR3aa: CASLGRLTASYGYTF; CDR3nt: TGTGCCAGCCTGGGGAGGTTGACAGCCTCCTATGGCTACACCTTC
abundance: .; v_gene: TRBV5-6; d_gene: .; j_gene: TRBJ1-5; CDR3aa: CASSLGLNQPQHF; CDR3nt: TGTGCCAGCAGCCTCGGACTCAATCAGCCCCAGCATTTT
abundance: few; v_gene: TRBV7-9; d_gene: .; j_gene: TRBJ2-6; CDR3aa: CASTPVGANVLTF; CDR3nt: TGTGCCAGCACCCCAGTGGGGGCCAACGTCCTGACTTTC
abundance: .; v_gene: TRBV4-3; d_gene: .; j_gene: TRBJ2-5; CDR3aa: CASSQDVGGGETQYF; CDR3nt: TGCGCCAGCAGCCAAGACGTGGGAGGGGGAGAGACCCAGTACTTC
abundance: .; v_gene: TRBV7-9; d_gene: .; j_gene: TRBJ1-2; CDR3aa: CASSLVGGNGYTF; CDR3nt: TGTGCCAGCAGCTTAGTAGGGGGAAATGGCTACACCTTC
abundance: .; v_gene: TRBV29-1; d_gene: TRBD2; j_gene: TRBJ2-7; CDR3aa: CSVPGGGASEQYF; CDR3nt: TGCAGCGTCCCCGGGGGAGGGGCGAGCGAGCAGTACTTC
abundance: .; v_gene: TRBV4-2; d_gene: TRBD2; j_gene: TRBJ2-1; CDR3aa: CASSQVAGAYNEQFF; CDR3nt: TGTGCCAGCAGCCAGGTAGCGGGGGCATACAATGAGCAGTTCTTC
abundance: .; v_gene: TRBV7-2; d_gene: .; j_gene: TRBJ2-3; CDR3aa: CASSSRDFRTDTQYF; CDR3nt: TGTGCCAGCAGCTCACGGGACTTTCGCACAGATACGCAGTATTTT